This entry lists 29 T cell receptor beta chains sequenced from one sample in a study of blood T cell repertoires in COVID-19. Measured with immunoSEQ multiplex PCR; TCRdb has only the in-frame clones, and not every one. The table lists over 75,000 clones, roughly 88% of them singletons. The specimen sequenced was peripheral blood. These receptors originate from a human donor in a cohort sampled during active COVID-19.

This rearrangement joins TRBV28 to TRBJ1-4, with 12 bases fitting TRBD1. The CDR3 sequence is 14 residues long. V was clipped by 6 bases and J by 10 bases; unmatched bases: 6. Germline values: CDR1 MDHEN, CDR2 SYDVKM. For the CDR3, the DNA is TGTGCCAGCAGCTCCGGGACAGGGGGCGGAAAACTGTTTTTT. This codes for CASSSGTGGGKLFF. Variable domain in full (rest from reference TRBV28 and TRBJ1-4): DVKVTQSSRYLVKRTGEKVFLECVQDMDHENMFWYRQDPGLGLRLIYFSYDVKMKEKGDIPEGYSVSREKKERFSLILESASTNQTSMYLCASSSGTGGGKLFFGSGTQLSVL.

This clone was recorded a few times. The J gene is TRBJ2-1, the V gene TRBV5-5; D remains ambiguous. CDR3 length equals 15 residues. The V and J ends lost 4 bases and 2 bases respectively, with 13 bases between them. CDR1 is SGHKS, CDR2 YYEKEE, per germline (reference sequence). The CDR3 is CASSPSQRAYNEQFF. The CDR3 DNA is TGTGCCAGCAGCCCTTCCCAGCGCGCCTACAATGAGCAGTTCTTC. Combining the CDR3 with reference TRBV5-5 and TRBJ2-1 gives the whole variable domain DAGVTQSPTHLIKTRGQQVTLRCSPISGHKSVSWYQQVLGQGPQFIFQYYEKEERGRGNFPDRFSARQFPNYSSELNVNALLLGDSALYLCASSPSQRAYNEQFFGPGTRLTVL.

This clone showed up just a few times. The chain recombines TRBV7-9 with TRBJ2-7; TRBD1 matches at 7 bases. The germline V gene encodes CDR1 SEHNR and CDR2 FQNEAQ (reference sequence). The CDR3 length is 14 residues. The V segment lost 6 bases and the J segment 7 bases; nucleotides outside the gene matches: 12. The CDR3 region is CASSQGVTSGEQYF. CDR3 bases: TGTGCCAGCAGTCAGGGGGTCACATCGGGTGAGCAGTACTTC.

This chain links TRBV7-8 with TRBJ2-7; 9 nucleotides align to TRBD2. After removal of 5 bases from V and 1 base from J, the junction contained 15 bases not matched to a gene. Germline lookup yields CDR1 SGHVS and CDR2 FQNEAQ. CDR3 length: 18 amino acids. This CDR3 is CASSPMGIGSGGSYEQYF. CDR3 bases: TGTGCCAGCAGCCCGATGGGGATAGGTAGCGGGGGTTCCTACGAGCAGTACTTC.

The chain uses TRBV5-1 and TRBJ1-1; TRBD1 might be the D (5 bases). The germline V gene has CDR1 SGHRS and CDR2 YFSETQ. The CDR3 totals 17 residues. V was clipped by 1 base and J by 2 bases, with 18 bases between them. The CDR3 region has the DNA TGCGCCAGCAGCTTGTTTTTGCAGGGCCCCCAAAACACTGAAGCTTTCTTT. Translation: CASSLFLQGPQNTEAFF.

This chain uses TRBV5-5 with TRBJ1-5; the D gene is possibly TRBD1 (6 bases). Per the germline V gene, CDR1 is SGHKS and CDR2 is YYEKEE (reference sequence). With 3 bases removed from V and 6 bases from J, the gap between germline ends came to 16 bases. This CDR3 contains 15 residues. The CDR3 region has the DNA TGTGCCAGCAGCTACCTAAGGGACATTAGTCAGCCCCAGCATTTT. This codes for CASSYLRDISQPQHF.

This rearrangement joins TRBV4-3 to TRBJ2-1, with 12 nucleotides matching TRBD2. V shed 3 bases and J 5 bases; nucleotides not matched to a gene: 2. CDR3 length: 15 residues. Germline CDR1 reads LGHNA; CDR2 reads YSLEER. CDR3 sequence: CASSQTSGRHNEQFF. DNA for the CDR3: TGCGCCAGCAGCCAGACTAGCGGGAGACACAATGAGCAGTTCTTC.

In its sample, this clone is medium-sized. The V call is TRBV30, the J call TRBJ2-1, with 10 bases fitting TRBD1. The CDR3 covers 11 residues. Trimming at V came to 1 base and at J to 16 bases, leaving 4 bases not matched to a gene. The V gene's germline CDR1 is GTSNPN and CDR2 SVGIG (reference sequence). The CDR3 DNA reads TGTGCCTGGAGTGACCGACAGGGGGCATTCTTC. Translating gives CAWSDRQGAFF.

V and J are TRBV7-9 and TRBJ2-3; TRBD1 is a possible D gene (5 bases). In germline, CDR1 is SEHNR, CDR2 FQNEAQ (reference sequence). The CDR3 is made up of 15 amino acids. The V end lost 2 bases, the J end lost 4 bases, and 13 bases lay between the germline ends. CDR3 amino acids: CASSLNLQGPDTQYF. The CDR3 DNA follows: TGTGCCAGCAGCTTAAACCTTCAGGGCCCAGATACGCAGTATTTT. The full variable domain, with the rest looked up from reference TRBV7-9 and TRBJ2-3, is DTGVSQNPRHKITKRGQNVTFRCDPISEHNRLYWYRQTLGQGPEFLTYFQNEAQLEKSRLLSDRFSAERPKGSFSTLEIQRTEQGDSAMYLCASSLNLQGPDTQYFGPGTRLTVL.

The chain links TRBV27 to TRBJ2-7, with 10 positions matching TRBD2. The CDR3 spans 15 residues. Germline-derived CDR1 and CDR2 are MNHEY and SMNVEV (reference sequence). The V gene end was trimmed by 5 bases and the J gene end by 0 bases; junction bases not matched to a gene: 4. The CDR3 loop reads CASSPRLAGSYEQYF. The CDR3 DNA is TGTGCCAGCAGTCCGAGACTAGCGGGCTCCTACGAGCAGTACTTC.

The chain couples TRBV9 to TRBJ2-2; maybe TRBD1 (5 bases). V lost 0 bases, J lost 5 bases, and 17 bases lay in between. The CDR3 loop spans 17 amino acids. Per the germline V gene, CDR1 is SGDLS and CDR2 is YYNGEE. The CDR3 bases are TGTGCCAGCAGCGTAGATCGGGCAGGGCGGAAAACCGGGGAGCTGTTTTTT. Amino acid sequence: CASSVDRAGRKTGELFF.

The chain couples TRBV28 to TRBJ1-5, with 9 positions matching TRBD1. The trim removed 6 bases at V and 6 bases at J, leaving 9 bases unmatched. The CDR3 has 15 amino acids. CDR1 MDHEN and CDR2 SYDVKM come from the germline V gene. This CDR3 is CASSRTGGSRQPQHF. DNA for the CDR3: TGTGCCAGCAGCCGAACAGGGGGCTCCCGTCAGCCCCAGCATTTT.

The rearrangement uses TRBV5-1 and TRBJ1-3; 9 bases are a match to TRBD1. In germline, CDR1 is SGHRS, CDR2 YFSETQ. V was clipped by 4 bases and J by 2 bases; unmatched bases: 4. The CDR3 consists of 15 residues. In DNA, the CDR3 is TGCGCCAGCAGCAGGACAGGGGATACTGGAAACACCATATATTTT. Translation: CASSRTGDTGNTIYF.

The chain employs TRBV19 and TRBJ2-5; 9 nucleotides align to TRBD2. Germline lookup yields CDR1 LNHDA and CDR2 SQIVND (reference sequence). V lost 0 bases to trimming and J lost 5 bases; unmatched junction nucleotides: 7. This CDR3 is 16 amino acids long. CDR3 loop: CASSIDPTSGWETQYF. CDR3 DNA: TGTGCCAGTAGTATAGATCCTACTAGCGGGTGGGAGACCCAGTACTTC. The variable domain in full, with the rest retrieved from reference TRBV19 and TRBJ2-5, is DGGITQSPKYLFRKEGQNVTLSCEQNLNHDAMYWYRQDPGQGLRLIYYSQIVNDFQKGDIAEGYSVSREKKESFPLTVTSAQKNPTAFYLCASSIDPTSGWETQYFGPGTRLLVL.

In nucleotides, the CDR3 is TGTGCCACCAGAGCAGGGGGCGCGGACACCGGGGAGCTGTTTTTT. Its protein is CATRAGGADTGELFF. J is TRBJ2-2 and V is TRBV24-1; 8 bases align to TRBD1. V was pared by 7 bases and J by 3 bases, with 6 bases of the junction left unmatched. Per germline, CDR1 KGHDR and CDR2 SFDVKD. The CDR3 sequence is 15 residues long.

Here the CDR3 reads CASSLTGNFISGANVLTF. The CDR3 nucleotides read TGCGCCAGCAGCCTAACAGGGAATTTTATCTCTGGGGCCAACGTCCTGACTTTC. The chain has TRBV5-1 and TRBJ2-6; possible D gene TRBD1, 6 bases. Looked up from germline, CDR1 is SGHRS and CDR2 is YFSETQ. CDR3 length: 18 amino acids. V lost 4 bases and J 0 bases, leaving 17 bases between the germline ends.

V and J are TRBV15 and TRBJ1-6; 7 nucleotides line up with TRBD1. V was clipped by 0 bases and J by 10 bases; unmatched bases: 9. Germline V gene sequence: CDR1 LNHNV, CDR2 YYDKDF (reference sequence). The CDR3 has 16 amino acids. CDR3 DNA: TGTGCCACCAGCAGAGATCGACAGGGAATCGGATCACCCCTCCACTTT. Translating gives CATSRDRQGIGSPLHF.

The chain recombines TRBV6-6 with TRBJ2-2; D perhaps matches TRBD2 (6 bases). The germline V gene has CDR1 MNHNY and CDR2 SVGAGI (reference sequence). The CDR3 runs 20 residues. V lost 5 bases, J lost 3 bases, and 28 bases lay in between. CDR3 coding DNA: TGTGCCAGCAGTCGATCCCCATCTATTTGGACGCGGGAAGACACCGGGGAGCTGTTTTTT. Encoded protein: CASSRSPSIWTREDTGELFF.

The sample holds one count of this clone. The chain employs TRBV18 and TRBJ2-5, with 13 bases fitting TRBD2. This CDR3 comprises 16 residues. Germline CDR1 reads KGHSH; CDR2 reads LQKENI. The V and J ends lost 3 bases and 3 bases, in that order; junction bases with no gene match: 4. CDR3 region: CASSPFGLAGEETQYF. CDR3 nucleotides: TGTGCCAGCTCACCCTTCGGACTAGCGGGAGAAGAGACCCAGTACTTC. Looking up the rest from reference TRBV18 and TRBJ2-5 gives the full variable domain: NAGVMQNPRHLVRRRGQEARLRCSPMKGHSHVYWYRQLPEEGLKFMVYLQKENIIDESGMPKERFSAEFPKEGPSILRIQQVVRGDSAAYFCASSPFGLAGEETQYFGPGTRLLVL.

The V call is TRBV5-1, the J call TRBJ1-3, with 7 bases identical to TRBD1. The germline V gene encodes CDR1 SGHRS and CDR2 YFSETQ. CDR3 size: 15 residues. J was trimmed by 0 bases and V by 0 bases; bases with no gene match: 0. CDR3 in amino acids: CASSLGDSSGNTIYF. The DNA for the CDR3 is TGCGCCAGCAGCTTGGGGGACAGCTCTGGAAACACCATATATTTT.

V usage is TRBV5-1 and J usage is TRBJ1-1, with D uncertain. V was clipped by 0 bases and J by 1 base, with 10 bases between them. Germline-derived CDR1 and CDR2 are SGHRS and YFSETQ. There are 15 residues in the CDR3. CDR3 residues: CASSLVGRGNTEAFF. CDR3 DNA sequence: TGCGCCAGCAGCTTGGTAGGGAGAGGGAACACTGAAGCTTTCTTT.

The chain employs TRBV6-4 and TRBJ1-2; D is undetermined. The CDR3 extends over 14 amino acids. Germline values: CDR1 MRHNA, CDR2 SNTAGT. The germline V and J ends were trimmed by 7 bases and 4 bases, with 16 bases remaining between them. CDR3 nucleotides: TGTGCCAGCACCCCAGAAGGCGGTAGCTATGGCTACACCTTC. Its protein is CASTPEGGSYGYTF.

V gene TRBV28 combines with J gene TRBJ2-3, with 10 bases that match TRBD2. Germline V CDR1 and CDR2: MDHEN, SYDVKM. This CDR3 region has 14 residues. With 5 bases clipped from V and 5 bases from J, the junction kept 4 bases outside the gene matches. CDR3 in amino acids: CASSPSGRRDTQYF. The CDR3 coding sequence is TGTGCCAGCAGTCCTAGCGGGAGAAGAGATACGCAGTATTTT. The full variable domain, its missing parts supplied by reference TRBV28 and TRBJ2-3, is DVKVTQSSRYLVKRTGEKVFLECVQDMDHENMFWYRQDPGLGLRLIYFSYDVKMKEKGDIPEGYSVSREKKERFSLILESASTNQTSMYLCASSPSGRRDTQYFGPGTRLTVL.

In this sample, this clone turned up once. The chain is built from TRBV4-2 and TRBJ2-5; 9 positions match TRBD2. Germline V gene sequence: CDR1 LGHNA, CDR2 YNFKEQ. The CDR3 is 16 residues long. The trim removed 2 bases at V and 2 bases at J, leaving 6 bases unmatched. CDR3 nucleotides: TGTGCCAGCAGCCAACCTGGCGGGGGGGGGCAAGAGACCCAGTACTTC. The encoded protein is CASSQPGGGGQETQYF.

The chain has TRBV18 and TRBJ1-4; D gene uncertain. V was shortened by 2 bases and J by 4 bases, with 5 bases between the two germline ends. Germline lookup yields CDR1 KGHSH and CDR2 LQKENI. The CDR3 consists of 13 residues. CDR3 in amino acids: CASSPGDNEKLFF. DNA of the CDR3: TGTGCCAGCTCACCAGGAGATAATGAAAAACTGTTTTTT.

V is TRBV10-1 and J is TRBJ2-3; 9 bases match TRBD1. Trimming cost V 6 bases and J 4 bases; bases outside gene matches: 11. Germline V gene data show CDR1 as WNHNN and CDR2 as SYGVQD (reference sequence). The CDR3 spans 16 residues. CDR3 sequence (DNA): TGCGCCAGCAGCGGGGCTGGGACAGGGAGTGCAGATACGCAGTATTTT. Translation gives CASSGAGTGSADTQYF.

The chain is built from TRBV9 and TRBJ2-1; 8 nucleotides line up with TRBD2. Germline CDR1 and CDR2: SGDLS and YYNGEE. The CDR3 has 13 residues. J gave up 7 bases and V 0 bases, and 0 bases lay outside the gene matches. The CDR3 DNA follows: TGTGCCAGCAGCGTAGCGGGGGGGAATGAGCAGTTCTTC. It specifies CASSVAGGNEQFF. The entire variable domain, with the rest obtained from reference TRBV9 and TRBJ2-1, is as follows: DSGVTQTPKHLITATGQRVTLRCSPRSGDLSVYWYQQSLDQGLQFLIQYYNGEERAKGNILERFSAQQFPDLHSELNLSSLELGDSALYFCASSVAGGNEQFFGPGTRLTVL.

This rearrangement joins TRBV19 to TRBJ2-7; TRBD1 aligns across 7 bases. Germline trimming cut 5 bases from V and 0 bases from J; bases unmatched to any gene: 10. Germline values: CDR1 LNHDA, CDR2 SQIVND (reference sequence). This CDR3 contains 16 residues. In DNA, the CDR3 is TGTGCCAGTAGTCCGCGTCCCGGGACAGACTCCTACGAGCAGTACTTC. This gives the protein CASSPRPGTDSYEQYF.

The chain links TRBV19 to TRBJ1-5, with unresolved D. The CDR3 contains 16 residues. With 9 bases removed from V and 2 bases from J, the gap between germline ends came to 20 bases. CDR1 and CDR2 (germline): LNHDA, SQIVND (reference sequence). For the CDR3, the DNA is TGTGCCAGCAAACCCTCAGAGGGCGATGGCAATCAGCCCCAGCATTTT. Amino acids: CASKPSEGDGNQPQHF. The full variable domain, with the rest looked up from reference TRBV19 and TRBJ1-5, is DGGITQSPKYLFRKEGQNVTLSCEQNLNHDAMYWYRQDPGQGLRLIYYSQIVNDFQKGDIAEGYSVSREKKESFPLTVTSAQKNPTAFYLCASKPSEGDGNQPQHFGDGTRLSIL.